The clone carrying this T cell receptor (beta chain) was seen only a few times. Its target is not known. V lost 3 bases, J lost 0 bases, and 3 bases stayed unmatched. The V gene's germline CDR1 is MNHEY and CDR2 SMNVEV (reference sequence). This CDR3 has 16 residues. How the authors handled the data: There were a median of around 97,000 TCRs per sample, with a range from about 23,224 to 690,600. Each CDR3 protein gets one entry after TCRdb re-called the RACE reads with MiXCR. These V and J calls originate from TCRdb's pipeline instead of the authors' own analysis. The table records 100,000 to 150,000 distinct CDR3 sequences, 11% of them present only once. This record comes from a study of human T cells and chemical hapten exposure. About the study: TCR yields per sample varied mostly from small pooled library volume differences.

Study-wide points: The presence of alopecia in the donors means their immune response may differ from healthy people's.

Time point indicated: patch test 3, about 24 weeks after DPC sensitization. Indicated treatment: therapeutic diphenylcyclopropenone sensitization with weekly scalp DPC. The V and J genes are TRBV27 and TRBJ1-5, with TRBD1 matching over 9 bases. This clonotype originated in a woman aged 50 to 60 with alopecia areata. Some clones in this sample may be carry-over from other donors' samples. The input for sequencing was whole blood, taken in connection with sensitization to the hapten diphenylcyclopropenone (DPC). This CDR3 reads CASSLGQGNSNQPQHF. The CDR3 DNA reads TGTGCCAGCAGTTTGGGACAGGGAAATAGCAATCAGCCCCAGCATTTT.